Sequencing of this TCR beta chain was carried out in a study of cytomegalovirus exposure and HLA in healthy donors. Broader study findings: Specificity of three CMV-associated chains for CMV antigens was verified in vitro. Per a later analysis, fewer than 20,000 TCR beta sequences showed association with HLA alleles at 0.05 false discovery rate.

On this clone: The antigen is unknown.

It was with 60 Vbeta and 13 Jbeta primers that the PCR ran. Clones were sequenced by immunoSEQ multiplex PCR, and TCRdb holds only the in-frame ones, with some missing. The repertoire consists of some 130,000 clones, with roughly three quarters occurring once and the leading ten covering 2%. Each donor's status was that of a healthy bone marrow donor. Trimming took 8 bases from V and 4 from J, leaving 17 bases between them. Germline CDR1 LNHDA, CDR2 SQIVND (reference sequence). The CDR3 has 14 residues. Sample: PBMCs. The chain employs TRBV19 and TRBJ1-1; no reliable D call. This TCR was recovered from a man under 40 in good health and CMV-seronegative. The CDR3 sequence: CASAPQNSGTEAFF. The DNA for the CDR3 is TGTGCCAGTGCCCCCCAGAACAGTGGCACTGAAGCTTTCTTT.